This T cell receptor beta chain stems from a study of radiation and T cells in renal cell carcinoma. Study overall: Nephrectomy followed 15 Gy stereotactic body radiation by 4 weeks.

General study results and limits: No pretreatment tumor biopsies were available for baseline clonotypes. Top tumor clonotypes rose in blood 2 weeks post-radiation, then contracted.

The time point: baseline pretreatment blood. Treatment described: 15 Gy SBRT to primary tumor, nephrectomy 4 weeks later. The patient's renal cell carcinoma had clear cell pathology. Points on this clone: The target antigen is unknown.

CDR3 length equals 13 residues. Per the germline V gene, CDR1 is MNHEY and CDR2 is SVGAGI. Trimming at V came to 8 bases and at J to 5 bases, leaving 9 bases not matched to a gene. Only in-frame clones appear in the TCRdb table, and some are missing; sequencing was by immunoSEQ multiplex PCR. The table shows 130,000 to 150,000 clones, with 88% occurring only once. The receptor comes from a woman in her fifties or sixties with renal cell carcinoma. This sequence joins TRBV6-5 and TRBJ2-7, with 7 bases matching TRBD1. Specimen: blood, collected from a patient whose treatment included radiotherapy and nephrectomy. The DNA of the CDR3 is TGTGCCAGCGGGGACAGCTCAAGCAACGAGCAGTACTTC. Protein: CASGDSSSNEQYF.